One sample yielded the 12 T cell receptor beta chains listed below, sequenced in a study of early T cells in non-severe SARS-CoV-2 infection. TCRdb redid the calling of the 5' RACE reads with MiXCR, one entry per CDR3 protein. The sample records approximately 56,000 distinct CDR3 sequences, roughly a tenth being singletons. The specimen was whole blood. These receptors all come from an adult who was a healthcare worker with PCR-confirmed SARS-CoV-2 infection or an uninfected control (not recorded which).

This clonotype was detected ten times or more. The chain employs TRBV21-1 and TRBJ2-7; the table's D call, TRBD1, was not checked against the DNA. TRBV21-1 is a known pseudogene. CDR3 length: 15 residues. This CDR3 reads CASSKWIPGWYEQYF. CDR3 in DNA: TGTGCCAGCAGCAAGTGGATCCCCGGCTGGTACGAGCAGTACTTC.

There are many counts of this clonotype. The chain has TRBV20-1 and TRBJ1-2; no clear D gene. The CDR3 is 16 amino acids. Germline lookup yields CDR1 DFQATT and CDR2 SNEGSKA (reference sequence). V was cut by 0 bases and J by 8 bases, with 22 bases left in between. DNA for the CDR3: TGCAGTGCTAGAGATTTTGGAGGATCGGGCTTTCGCGGCTACACCTTC. It yields the protein CSARDFGGSGFRGYTF.

This clonotype was counted many times. The CDR3 DNA sequence: TGTGCCACCAGCTACATGCGGGAAGGTGAGCAGTTCTTC. Its translation: CATSYMREGEQFF. The chain carries TRBV15 and TRBJ2-1; D possibly corresponds to TRBD2 (6 bases). The CDR3 totals 13 residues. The germline CDR1 and CDR2 sequences are LNHNV and YYDKDF (reference sequence). Trimming shortened V by 5 bases and J by 9 bases, and 14 bases separated the two germline ends.

In this sample, this clonotype turned up many times. V and J are TRBV6-6 and TRBJ1-1; unclear D gene. The germline V gene has CDR1 MNHNY and CDR2 SVGAGI (reference sequence). This CDR3 region has 14 residues. With 4 bases removed from V and 0 bases from J, the gap between germline ends came to 9 bases. The CDR3 DNA reads as TGTGCCAGCAGTTTAAACCCGGTGAACACTGAAGCTTTCTTT. Protein sequence: CASSLNPVNTEAFF.

The V call is TRBV5-4, the J call TRBJ2-1; D is uncertain. The CDR3 has 14 amino acids. V lost 4 bases to trimming and J lost 0 bases, with 8 bases between them. Germline V lookup: CDR1 SGHNT, CDR2 YYREEE (reference sequence). The CDR3, as DNA: TGTGCCAGCAGCGGCGACTCCTCCTACAATGAGCAGTTCTTC. The encoded protein is CASSGDSSYNEQFF.

This clonotype has a count of ten or more. This chain joins TRBV7-9 and TRBJ2-3; perhaps D is TRBD1 or TRBD2 (5 bases each). The CDR3 sequence is 16 residues long. V was pared by 3 bases and J by 0 bases, with 13 bases between. The germline gives CDR1 SEHNR, CDR2 FQNEAQ (reference sequence). In nucleotides, the CDR3 is TGTGCCAGCAGCTTGGGACCTGGAATGAGCACAGATACGCAGTATTTT. Translating gives CASSLGPGMSTDTQYF.

The DNA for the CDR3 is TGCGCCAGCAGCTTGGGGGACAGCCTCTTCCCAAACTATGGCTACACCTTC. Translated: CASSLGDSLFPNYGYTF. The genes are TRBV5-1 and TRBJ1-2, with TRBD1 identical over 7 bases. CDR3 size: 17 residues. With 0 bases clipped from V and 2 bases from J, the junction kept 10 bases outside the gene matches. The germline gives CDR1 SGHRS, CDR2 YFSETQ.

The chain has TRBV4-3 and TRBJ2-5; D unresolved. The CDR3 sequence is 12 residues long. V lost 4 bases to trimming and J lost 9 bases, with 12 bases between them. Germline CDR1 and CDR2: LGHNA and YSLEER. CDR3 region: CASSLSNGAQYF. The DNA for the CDR3 is TGCGCCAGCAGCCTCTCGAACGGCGCCCAGTACTTC.

This clonotype was found a few times. The CDR3 here is CASSDGNTIYF. Here the CDR3 DNA reads TGTGCCAGCAGCGACGGAAACACCATATATTTT. V usage is TRBV12-3 or TRBV12-4 and J usage is TRBJ1-3; D gene unclear. With 6 bases removed from V and 4 bases from J, the gap between germline ends came to 4 bases. The CDR3 runs to 11 residues.

This clonotype was seen ten or more times. This chain connects TRBV28 to TRBJ2-5; 7 bases line up with TRBD2. Germline CDR1 reads MDHEN; CDR2 reads SYDVKM. CDR3 length equals 13 residues. V lost 6 bases, J lost 6 bases, and 7 bases stayed unmatched. CDR3 DNA: TGTGCCAGCAGCTCATGGGGGGGGAAGACCCAGTACTTC. This codes for CASSSWGGKTQYF.

This clonotype was observed a few times. The chain has TRBV7-9 and TRBJ2-6; 12 bases agree with TRBD1. J was trimmed by 2 bases and V by 2 bases; bases with no gene match: 16. Per germline, CDR1 SEHNR and CDR2 FQNEAQ (reference sequence). The CDR3 spans 22 residues. The CDR3 DNA reads TGTGCCAGCAGCTTAACGGCTTACGTTTCGGGACAGGGGGCGCCTGGGGCCAACGTCCTGACTTTC. Translated: CASSLTAYVSGQGAPGANVLTF.

This clonotype was counted at least ten times. The CDR3 DNA is TGCAGTGCTAGAGCGGGGAAGAACACCGGGGAGCTGTTTTTT. It yields the protein CSARAGKNTGELFF. This sequence joins TRBV20-1 and TRBJ2-2; possible D gene TRBD2, 5 bases. The CDR3 is 14 residues long. Trimming left V 1 base short and J 1 base short, with 7 bases between. From germline, CDR1 is DFQATT and CDR2 SNEGSKA (reference sequence).